Below, one T cell receptor (beta chain) is given with its context. This CDR3 contains 14 residues. V shed 7 bases and J shed 5 bases, with 17 bases lying between them. Per germline, CDR1 MNHEY and CDR2 SMNVEV (reference sequence). The data are from a study of cytomegalovirus exposure and HLA in healthy donors. PCR amplification relied on 60 Vbeta primers (plus 13 Jbeta primers). Libraries were prepared by immunoSEQ multiplex PCR; TCRdb keeps only in-frame clonotypes and omits some of them. The sample lists approximately 210,000 clones; about four fifths were seen once. The sequenced sample was PBMCs. This receptor was identified in a woman between 45 and 60 years old in good health and CMV-seropositive. J is TRBJ1-2 and V is TRBV27; tentatively, D is TRBD1 (6 bases). DNA of the CDR3: TGTGCCAGCACCCACCAAGGGGGTGGGTATGGCTACACCTTC. Translated: CASTHQGGGYGYTF.